This T cell receptor beta chain was recovered during a study of blood T cell repertoires in COVID-19. As for the study in general: Samples of COVID-19 (acute and convalescent) were obtained from the United States, Italy and Spain. PBMCs, B-cell-depleted T cells, or T cells were the source of the cDNA or gDNA that made up the material.

Clones were sequenced by immunoSEQ multiplex PCR, and TCRdb holds only the in-frame ones, with some missing. Among tens of thousands of clones listed, 90% to 95% were seen once. V was pared by 10 bases and J by 2 bases, with 3 bases of the junction left unmatched. The CDR3 has 12 amino acids. Germline CDR1 is MNHNY and CDR2 is SVGAGI (reference sequence). The TCR originated in a man aged 60 to 69 with acute or convalescent COVID-19. The chain links TRBV6-6 to TRBJ2-5, with 8 bases that match TRBD1. What was sequenced was peripheral blood. The DNA of the CDR3 is TGTGCCACGCGGGACAGGCAAGAGACCCAGTACTTC. This gives the protein CATRDRQETQYF.